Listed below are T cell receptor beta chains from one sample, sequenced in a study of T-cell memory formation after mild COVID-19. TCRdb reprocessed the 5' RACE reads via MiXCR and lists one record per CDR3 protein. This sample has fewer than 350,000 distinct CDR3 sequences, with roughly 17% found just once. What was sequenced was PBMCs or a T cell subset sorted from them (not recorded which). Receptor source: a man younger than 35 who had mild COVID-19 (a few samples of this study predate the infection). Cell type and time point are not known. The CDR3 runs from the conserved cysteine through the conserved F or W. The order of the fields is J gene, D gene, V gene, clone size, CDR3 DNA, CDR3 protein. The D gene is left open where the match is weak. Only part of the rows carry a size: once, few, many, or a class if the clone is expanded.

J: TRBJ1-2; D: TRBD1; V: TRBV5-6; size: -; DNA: TGTGCCAGCAGCCGGACAGGGAGTGGATATAACTATGGCTACACCTTC; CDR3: CASSRTGSGYNYGYTF
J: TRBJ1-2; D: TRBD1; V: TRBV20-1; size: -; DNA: TGCAGTGCGCGGGGCGAGACAGGGTCTAATTGGGGCTACACCTTC; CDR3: CSARGETGSNWGYTF
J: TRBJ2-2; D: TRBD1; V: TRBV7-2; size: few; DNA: TGTGCCAGCAGCCTAGCCGGGACAGGGTCCCCCCGGGAGCTGTTTTTT; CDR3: CASSLAGTGSPRELFF
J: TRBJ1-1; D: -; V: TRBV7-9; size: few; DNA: TGTGCCAGCAGCCTCTTGAGCAGGGATAAAGCTTTCTTT; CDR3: CASSLLSRDKAFF
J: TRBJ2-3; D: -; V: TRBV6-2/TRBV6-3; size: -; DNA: TGTGCCAGCAGTTTCCCAGATACGAAGTATTTT; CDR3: CASSFPDTKYF
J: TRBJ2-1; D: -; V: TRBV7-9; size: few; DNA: TGTGCCAGCAGCTTTACCGGGGACTCGAATGAGCAGTTCTTC; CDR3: CASSFTGDSNEQFF
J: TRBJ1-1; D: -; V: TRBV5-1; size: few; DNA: TGCGCCAGCAGACTAGAAGGTGAAGCTTTCTTT; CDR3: CASRLEGEAFF
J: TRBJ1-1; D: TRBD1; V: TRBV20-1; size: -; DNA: TGCAGTGCTCGACGGACAGGGGGAGGTGGCACTGAAGCTTTCTTT; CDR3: CSARRTGGGGTEAFF
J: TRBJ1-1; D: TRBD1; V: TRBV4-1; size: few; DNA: TGCGCCAGCAGCCTCTTAGACAGGGAGAACACTGAAGCTTTCTTT; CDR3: CASSLLDRENTEAFF
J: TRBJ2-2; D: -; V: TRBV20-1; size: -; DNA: TGCAGTGCTAGTTGGAACCTAAACACCGGGGAGCTGTTTTTT; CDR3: CSASWNLNTGELFF
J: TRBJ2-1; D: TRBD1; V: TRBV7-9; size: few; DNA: TGTGCCACCCGATCCGGGACAGGGGGCGATGAGCAGTTCTTC; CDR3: CATRSGTGGDEQFF
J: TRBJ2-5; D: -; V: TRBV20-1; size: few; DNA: TGCAGTGCAGCCGAAGAGACCCAGTACTTC; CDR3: CSAAEETQYF
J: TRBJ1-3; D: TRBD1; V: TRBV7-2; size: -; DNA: TGTGCCAGCAGCACTGGGACAGTTCACTCTGGAAACACCATATATTTT; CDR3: CASSTGTVHSGNTIYF
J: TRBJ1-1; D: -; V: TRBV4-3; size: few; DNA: TGCGCCAGCAGCCAAGATAGCGGGAACACTGAAGCTTTCTTT; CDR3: CASSQDSGNTEAFF
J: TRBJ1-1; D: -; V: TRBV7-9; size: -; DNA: TGTGCCAGCAGCTTAGCAGGGGTCGCTGAAGCTTTCTTT; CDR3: CASSLAGVAEAFF
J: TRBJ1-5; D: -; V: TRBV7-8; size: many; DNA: TGTGCCAGCAGCTTAATTCACCAGGGTAGACGTTTTCAGCCCCAGCATTTT; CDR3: CASSLIHQGRRFQPQHF
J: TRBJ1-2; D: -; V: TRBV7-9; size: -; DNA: TGTGCCAGCCCGGGACGGCGTGGCTACACCTTC; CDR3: CASPGRRGYTF
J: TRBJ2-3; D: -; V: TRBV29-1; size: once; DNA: TGCAGCGAAACCGGGACAGCGGGAGATACGCAGTATTTT; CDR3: CSETGTAGDTQYF
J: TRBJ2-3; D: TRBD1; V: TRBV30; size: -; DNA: TGTGCCTGGTTCAGCGTGGGACAGGGGGCATCAGATACGCAGTATTTT; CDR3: CAWFSVGQGASDTQYF
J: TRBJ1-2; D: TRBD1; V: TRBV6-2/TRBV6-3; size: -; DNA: TGTGCCAGCAGCACCTCCGGGACAGGAGGCCACTATGGCTACACCTTC; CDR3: CASSTSGTGGHYGYTF
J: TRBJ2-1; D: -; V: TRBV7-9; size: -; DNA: TGTGCCAGCAGCGCCCATCTAGGACAGCCTTACAATGAGCAGTTCTTC; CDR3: CASSAHLGQPYNEQFF
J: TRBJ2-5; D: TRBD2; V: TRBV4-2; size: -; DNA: TGTGCCAGTCTCAGGGGGTCTAGCGGGGAGTGGAGAGAAGAGACCCAGTACTTC; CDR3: CASLRGSSGEWREETQYF
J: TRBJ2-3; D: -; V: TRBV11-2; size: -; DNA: TGTGCCAGCAGATCCGTACGGGGAATGGATACGCAGTATTTT; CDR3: CASRSVRGMDTQYF
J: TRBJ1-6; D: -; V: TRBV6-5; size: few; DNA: TGTGCCAGCAGTTACGGGGGGGTTTATAATTCACCCCTCCACTTT; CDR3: CASSYGGVYNSPLHF
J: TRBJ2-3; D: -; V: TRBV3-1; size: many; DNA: TGTGCCAGCAGCCAAGCACCCCCCCCGGATACGCAGTATTTT; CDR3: CASSQAPPPDTQYF
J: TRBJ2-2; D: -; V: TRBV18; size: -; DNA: TGTGCCAGCTCATCCACGCGGGGGAACACCGGGGAGCTGTTTTTT; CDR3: CASSSTRGNTGELFF
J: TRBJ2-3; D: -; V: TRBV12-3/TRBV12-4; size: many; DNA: TGTGCCAGCAGCCCCCGGGCAGATACGCAGTATTTT; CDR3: CASSPRADTQYF
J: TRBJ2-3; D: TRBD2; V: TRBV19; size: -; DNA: TGTGCCGGGAAAAAAGGCGATAGGGGAGCGGGGGCGACAACTAGCACAGATACGCAGTATTTT; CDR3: CAGKKGDRGAGATTSTDTQYF
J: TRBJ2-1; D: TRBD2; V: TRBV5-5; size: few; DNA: TGTGCCAGCAGCTTGGTTCTACTAGCGGGAGGCCGGGGTAAGCTCAATGAGCAGTTCTTC; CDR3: CASSLVLLAGGRGKLNEQFF
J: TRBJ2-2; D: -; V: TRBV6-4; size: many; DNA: TGTGCCAGCAGTGACAGGGGAGACACCGGGGAGCTGTTTTTT; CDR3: CASSDRGDTGELFF
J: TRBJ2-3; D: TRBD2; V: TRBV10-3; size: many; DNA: TGTGCCATCTCGATCAGCGGGGGTACAGATACGCAGTATTTT; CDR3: CAISISGGTDTQYF
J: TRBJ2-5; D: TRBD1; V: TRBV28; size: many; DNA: TGTGCCAGCAGCCGTACAGGGGCCATAGAGACCCAGTACTTC; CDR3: CASSRTGAIETQYF
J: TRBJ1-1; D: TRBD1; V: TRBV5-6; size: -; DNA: TGTGCCAGCAGCTTTAAGGGGGCCCTTGAAGCTTTCTTT; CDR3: CASSFKGALEAFF
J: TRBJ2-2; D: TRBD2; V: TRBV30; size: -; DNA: TGTGCCTGGAGGAGGGGAGGGTCCCCCGGGGAGCTGTTTTTT; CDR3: CAWRRGGSPGELFF
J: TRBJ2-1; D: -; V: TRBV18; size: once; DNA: TGTGCCAGCTCACTAATGGACCCGACCGACTCCTACAATGAGCAGTTCTTC; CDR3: CASSLMDPTDSYNEQFF
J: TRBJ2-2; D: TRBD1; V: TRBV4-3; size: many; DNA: TGCGCCAGCAGCCAAGGAACAGGGGGCGCAAACACCGGGGAGCTGTTTTTT; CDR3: CASSQGTGGANTGELFF
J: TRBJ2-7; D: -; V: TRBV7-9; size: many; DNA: TGTGCCAGCAGCTTAGAGGTTTCCTACGAGCAGTACTTC; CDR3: CASSLEVSYEQYF
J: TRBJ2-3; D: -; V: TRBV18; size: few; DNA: TGTGCCAGCTCACCGAGGACAGCTGCACACGATACGCAGTATTTT; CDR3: CASSPRTAAHDTQYF
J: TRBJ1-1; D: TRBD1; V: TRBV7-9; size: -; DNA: TGTGCCAGCAGACTCAATCACGGGACAGAATTAGCTTTCTTT; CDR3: CASRLNHGTELAFF
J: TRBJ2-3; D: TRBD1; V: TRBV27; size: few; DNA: TGTGCCAGCAACACAGGGGTTTTAATGACAGATACGCAGTATTTT; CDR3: CASNTGVLMTDTQYF
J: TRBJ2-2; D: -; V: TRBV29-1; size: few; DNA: TGCAGCGTTGAAGTCAGAGGGCGCACCGGGGAGCTGTTTTTT; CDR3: CSVEVRGRTGELFF
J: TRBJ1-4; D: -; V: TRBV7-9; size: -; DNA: TGTGCCAGCAGCTTATCGGGGTCTTGGCCTAATGAAAAACTGTTTTTT; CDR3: CASSLSGSWPNEKLFF
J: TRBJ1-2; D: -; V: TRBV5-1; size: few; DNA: TGCGCCTCCTCTCAGAACGGGGCTAACTATGGCTACACCTTC; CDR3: CASSQNGANYGYTF
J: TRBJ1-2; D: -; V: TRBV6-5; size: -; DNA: TGTGCCAGCAGTAATCAACGTGGCTACACCTTC; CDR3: CASSNQRGYTF
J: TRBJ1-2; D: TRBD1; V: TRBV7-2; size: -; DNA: TGTGCCAGCAGCGCCGCAGACAGGGCCTATGGCTACACCTTC; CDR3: CASSAADRAYGYTF
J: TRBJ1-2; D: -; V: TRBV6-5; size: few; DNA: TGTGCCAGCAGTTACTCTATGGGGGGACCTAATTATGGCTACACCTTC; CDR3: CASSYSMGGPNYGYTF
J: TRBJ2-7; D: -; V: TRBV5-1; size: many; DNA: TGCGCCAGCAGCTTGGCGCCCAGGACGGTTGAGCAGTACTTC; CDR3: CASSLAPRTVEQYF
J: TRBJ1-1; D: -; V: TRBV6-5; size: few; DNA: TGTGCCAGCACCAACGAGAAGAACACTGAAGCTTTCTTT; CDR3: CASTNEKNTEAFF
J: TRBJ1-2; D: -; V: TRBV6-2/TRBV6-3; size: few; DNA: TGTGCCAGCAGTTACACGGGAGTCCTTCCACCAAGCACCTTC; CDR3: CASSYTGVLPPSTF
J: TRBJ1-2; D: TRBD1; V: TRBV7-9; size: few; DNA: TGTGCCAGCAGCTCCTGGACAGGGGGGGCCTTC; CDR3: CASSSWTGGAF
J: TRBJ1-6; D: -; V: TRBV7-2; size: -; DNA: TGTGCCAGCAGCTTTGGTTTGGACAGACGTAATTCACCCCTCCACTTT; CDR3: CASSFGLDRRNSPLHF
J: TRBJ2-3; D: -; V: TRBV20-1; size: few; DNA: TGCAGTGCTAGAGACGAGGACTTCACAGATACGCAGTATTTT; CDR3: CSARDEDFTDTQYF
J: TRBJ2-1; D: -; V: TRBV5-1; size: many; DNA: TGCGCCAGCAGCCTGGGAAGGGGGTACGATGAGCAGTTCTTC; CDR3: CASSLGRGYDEQFF
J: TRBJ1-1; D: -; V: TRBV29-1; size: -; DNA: TGCAGCGTAGAGGGGGGCCTCTCCACTGAAGCTTTCTTT; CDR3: CSVEGGLSTEAFF
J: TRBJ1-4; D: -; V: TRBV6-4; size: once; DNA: TGTGCCAGCAGTGAAAACAGGGAAAAACTGTTTTTT; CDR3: CASSENREKLFF
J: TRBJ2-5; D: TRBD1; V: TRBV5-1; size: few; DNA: TGCGCCAGCAGCTTGGACGGGACAGGGGCACGGGAGACCCAGTACTTC; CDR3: CASSLDGTGARETQYF
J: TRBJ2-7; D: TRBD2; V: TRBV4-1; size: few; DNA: TGCGCCAGCAGCCCTGGACTAGCGGCTTCGGGGTTC; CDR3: CASSPGLAASGF
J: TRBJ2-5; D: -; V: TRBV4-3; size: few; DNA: TGCGCCAGCAGCCAAGACGGCCAGAGACAAGAGACCCAGTACTTC; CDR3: CASSQDGQRQETQYF
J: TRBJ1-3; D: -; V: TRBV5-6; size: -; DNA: TGTGCCAGCAGCCTGGGACTGAACTCTGGAAACACCATATATTTT; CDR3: CASSLGLNSGNTIYF
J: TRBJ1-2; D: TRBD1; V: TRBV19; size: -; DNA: TGTGCCAGTAGTCCCCACCGACAGGGAGGATATGGCTACACCTTC; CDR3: CASSPHRQGGYGYTF